This TCR beta chain was recorded in a study of T cell repertoires in cytomegalovirus infection. About the study: Well-studied HLA-B-restricted CMV epitopes were used in the study alongside recently identified HLA-C-restricted ones. Public signatures in TCR beta pointed to CMV infection and matching HLA type.

From the reads, TCRdb called clonotypes with MiXCR, one entry per CDR3 protein. Altogether around 95,000 distinct CDR3 sequences are present, 29% being singletons, with the ten largest covering about 72%. This clonotype was seen only a few times. Its antigen remains unknown. Germline V gives CDR1 SEHNR, CDR2 FQNEAQ (reference sequence). This CDR3 has 15 amino acids. The ends lost 7 bases at V and 6 bases at J; junction bases unmatched: 9. General study findings and limits: HLA-C-restricted TCR beta clonotypes specific for CMV led the ex vivo response.

Sample: CD8+ T cells from cultured PBMCs, taken from culture after CMV antigen stimulation. J is TRBJ1-2 and V is TRBV7-9, with 12 positions matching TRBD1. The clonotype comes from a human donor in good health (CMV status not recorded). Some clones in this sample may be carry-over from other donors' samples. In DNA form, the CDR3 reads TGTGCCAGCATCACAGCAGGGACAGGGGGCGATGGCTACACCTTC. This sequence encodes CASITAGTGGDGYTF.